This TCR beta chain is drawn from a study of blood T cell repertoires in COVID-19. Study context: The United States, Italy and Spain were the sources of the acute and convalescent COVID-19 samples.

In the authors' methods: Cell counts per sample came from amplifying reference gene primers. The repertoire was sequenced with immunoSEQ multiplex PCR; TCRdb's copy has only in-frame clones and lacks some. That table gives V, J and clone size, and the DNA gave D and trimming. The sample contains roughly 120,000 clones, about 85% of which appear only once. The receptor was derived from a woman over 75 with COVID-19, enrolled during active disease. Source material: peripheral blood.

The DNA of the CDR3 is TGTGCCAGCTCCCCAGGGATCAATGGCTACACCTTC. Translation: CASSPGINGYTF. The chain uses TRBV21-1 and TRBJ1-2; TRBD1 reflects the table's D call only, with no check against the DNA. TRBV21-1 is a pseudogene. The CDR3 consists of 12 residues.